Listed below are T cell receptor beta chains from one sample, sequenced in a study of blood T cell repertoires in COVID-19. Repertoires were generated with immunoSEQ multiplex PCR, while TCRdb's copy carries only in-frame clones and drops some. This table has 130,000 to 150,000 clones, roughly 80% appearing once. Source material: peripheral blood. The receptors originated from a human donor in a cohort sampled during active COVID-19. The CDR3 runs from the conserved cysteine through the conserved F or W. The size field is filled for only some rows; it gives once, few, many or a size class.

v_gene	abundance	j_gene	CDR3aa
TRBV23-1	-	TRBJ1-2	CASRPTGVGGYTF
TRBV3-1/TRBV3-2	-	TRBJ1-1	CASSQADRGRNGAFF
TRBV18	once	TRBJ1-4	CASSLYGATNEKLFF
TRBV11-1	-	TRBJ2-1	CASSLDGGQVRFF
TRBV12-3/TRBV12-4	-	TRBJ1-1	CATCGMNTEAFF
TRBV2	once	TRBJ2-5	CASSGGGGTQETQYF
TRBV7-2	-	TRBJ1-5	CASSLGHRGDQPQHF
TRBV7-8	-	TRBJ1-4	CASSSGQGPTNEKLFF
TRBV7-8	-	TRBJ2-5	CASSRGTSGATTQYF
TRBV12-3/TRBV12-4	-	TRBJ2-5	CASSLTLLETQYF
TRBV9	-	TRBJ2-5	CASNPQAGETQYF
TRBV12-3/TRBV12-4	-	TRBJ1-2	CASSLGSNYGYTF
TRBV5-4	-	TRBJ2-3	CASSLTRVGTDTQYF
TRBV28	-	TRBJ2-5	CASSEPSGGQETQYF
TRBV4-3	-	TRBJ1-3	CASSQDSVSGNTIYF
TRBV28	-	TRBJ1-1	CASRVPGDTGSVAFF
TRBV7-2	-	TRBJ1-2	CASSLVTTGGNPGYTF
TRBV4-1	-	TRBJ2-3	CASTTRGGNTDTQYF
TRBV3-1/TRBV3-2	-	TRBJ2-3	CASSPGSPGSGTDTQYF
TRBV7-2	-	TRBJ1-2	CASSFGTGNLYGYTF
TRBV13	once	TRBJ1-4	CASSYKRTGATNEKLFF
TRBV5-1	-	TRBJ2-1	CASSLRLAGVNEQFF
TRBV6-2/TRBV6-3	-	TRBJ2-5	CASSYVGLFPKTQYF
TRBV5-4	-	TRBJ2-3	CASSLAGYTQYF
TRBV10-3	-	TRBJ1-4	CAISDRGGNEKLFF
TRBV27	-	TRBJ1-1	CASSYLQGVAEAFF
TRBV2	-	TRBJ1-5	CASRFGPENQPQHF
TRBV4-2	-	TRBJ1-5	CASSLVAGSNQPQHF
TRBV7-2	-	TRBJ2-7	CASSSRSQYEQYF
TRBV7-2	-	TRBJ2-7	CASSLEAGIGIYEQYF
TRBV7-9	-	TRBJ2-7	CASSLVGMYEQYF
TRBV5-1	once	TRBJ1-4	CASSLAGTNEKLFF
TRBV7-6	once	TRBJ1-1	CASSTGTTTEAFF
TRBV5-1	-	TRBJ2-6	CASSLVGTGRSGANVLTF
TRBV21-1	-	TRBJ2-7	CASSVQGARLSEQYF
TRBV6-5	-	TRBJ1-6	CASRDRGTYNSPLHF
TRBV7-2	-	TRBJ2-2	CASRGLAGEANTGELFF
TRBV14	-	TRBJ2-3	CASKLAGGTDTQYF
TRBV7-3	-	TRBJ1-6	CASSLNPRTGGNSPLHF